Shown below are 15 T cell receptor beta chains from a single sample sequenced in a study of shared clonotypes between healthy human individuals. It was CD45RO-negative cells, positively selected for CCR7, that made up naive CD8 cells, with terminally differentiated effector memory CD45RA+ cells excluded. Libraries were prepared by immunoSEQ multiplex PCR; TCRdb keeps only in-frame clonotypes and omits some of them. The repertoire has 1.5 million to 2.5 million clones, roughly 95% of them found once; the top ten carry approximately 1%. Input material: naive CD8+ T cells sorted from blood. The receptors were gathered from a man between 18 and 29 years old in good health.

This rearrangement joins TRBV10-3 to TRBJ2-1; 7 positions agree with TRBD1. The CDR3 is 13 amino acids. Germline assignment: CDR1 ENHRY and CDR2 SYGVKD. Trimming cost V 10 bases and J 2 bases; bases outside gene matches: 5. CDR3 sequence: CATGQDPYNEQFF. The CDR3 DNA sequence: TGTGCCACAGGACAGGACCCCTACAATGAGCAGTTCTTC.

The chain couples TRBV27 to TRBJ2-6; D unclear. The CDR3 has 15 residues. Germline V gene data show CDR1 as MNHEY and CDR2 as SMNVEV (reference sequence). Trimming cost V 5 bases and J 2 bases, with 10 bases left between them. CDR3 region: CASSDWKTGANVLTF. The CDR3 DNA is TGTGCCAGCAGTGACTGGAAAACTGGGGCCAACGTCCTGACTTTC.

The chain combines TRBV28 with TRBJ2-7, with D perhaps matching TRBD2 (5 bases). Germline V lookup: CDR1 MDHEN, CDR2 SYDVKM. This CDR3 is built from 12 residues. Trimming removed 2 bases from V and 5 bases from J, with 7 bases in between. CDR3 loop: CASSLPGNEQYF. The CDR3 bases are TGTGCCAGCAGTTTACCCGGGAACGAGCAGTACTTC.

DNA for the CDR3: TGTGCCAGCAGGTCTCAAGCCGGGGAGCTGTTTTTT. It codes for CASRSQAGELFF. This chain uses TRBV7-3 with TRBJ2-2; D not certain. The CDR3 contains 12 residues. The ends were cut back, 6 bases at V and 6 bases at J, with 8 bases in the middle. The germline V gene encodes CDR1 SGHTA and CDR2 FQGTGA.

A word on this clone: Other DNA sequences of this sample code for an identical CDR3. The J gene is TRBJ2-5, the V gene TRBV11-1; D remains ambiguous. CDR3 length: 12 residues. V gave up 1 base and J gave up 2 bases, with 2 bases separating them. Germline lookup yields CDR1 SGHAT and CDR2 FQDESV (reference sequence). In DNA, the CDR3 is TGTGCCAGCAGCTTAGGTCAAGAGACCCAGTACTTC. Translated, it gives CASSLGQETQYF.

J is TRBJ2-2 and V is TRBV28; 10 positions agree with TRBD2. This CDR3 is built from 15 residues. The V and J ends lost 9 bases and 4 bases, in that order; junction bases with no gene match: 8. CDR1 is MDHEN, CDR2 SYDVKM, per germline. The CDR3 reads CASRPSGSLTGELFF. The CDR3 bases are TGTGCCAGTCGGCCTAGCGGGAGCCTCACCGGGGAGCTGTTTTTT.

The rearrangement links TRBV4-1 to TRBJ2-2; a possible D gene is TRBD1 (5 bases). This CDR3 has 15 residues. The ends were cut back, 2 bases at V and 5 bases at J, with 12 bases in the middle. The V gene's germline CDR1 is MGHRA and CDR2 YSYEKL. The CDR3 sequence is CASSQPQGLTGELFF. For the CDR3, the DNA is TGCGCCAGCAGCCAACCCCAGGGTCTTACCGGGGAGCTGTTTTTT.

The chain has TRBV30 and TRBJ2-7, with unresolved D. The CDR3 extends over 12 amino acids. Trimming took 0 bases from V and 7 from J, leaving 10 bases between them. Germline values: CDR1 GTSNPN, CDR2 SVGIG (reference sequence). The CDR3 DNA is TGTGCCTGGAGTGTACCCTTGGGGGAGCAGTACTTC. It codes for CAWSVPLGEQYF.

This clone was recorded only once. The chain carries TRBV5-1 and TRBJ2-1; 10 bases are shared with TRBD2. Trimming at V came to 0 bases and at J to 8 bases, leaving 11 bases not matched to a gene. CDR1 and CDR2 (germline): SGHRS, YFSETQ. The CDR3 contains 17 residues. The DNA for the CDR3 is TGCGCCAGCAGCTTGGATCCTAGCGGGGGCGAGGGTCATGAGCAGTTCTTC. Protein: CASSLDPSGGEGHEQFF. The variable domain in full, with the rest retrieved from reference TRBV5-1 and TRBJ2-1, is KAGVTQTPRYLIKTRGQQVTLSCSPISGHRSVSWYQQTPGQGLQFLFEYFSETQRNKGNFPGRFSGRQFSNSRSEMNVSTLELGDSALYLCASSLDPSGGEGHEQFFGPGTRLTVL.

A single count supports this clone. This rearrangement joins TRBV7-6 to TRBJ2-7; 14 positions agree with TRBD2. Germline V CDR1 and CDR2: SGHVS, FNYEAQ. The CDR3 loop spans 18 amino acids. The V gene end was trimmed by 5 bases and the J gene end by 3 bases; junction bases not matched to a gene: 12. Here the CDR3 reads CASSEGTSGSSGSYEQYF. CDR3 bases: TGTGCCAGCAGCGAAGGGACTAGCGGGAGCTCTGGGAGCTACGAGCAGTACTTC. The whole variable domain, remainder taken from reference TRBV7-6 and TRBJ2-7, is GAGVSQSPRYKVTKRGQDVALRCDPISGHVSLYWYRQALGQGPEFLTYFNYEAQQDKSGLPNDRFSAERPEGSISTLTIQRTEQRDSAMYRCASSEGTSGSSGSYEQYFGPGTRLTVT.

This chain joins TRBV7-9 and TRBJ2-3; maybe TRBD2 (5 bases). V dropped 5 bases and J dropped 5 bases, with 14 bases sitting between them. The CDR3 has 14 amino acids. Looked up from germline, CDR1 is SEHNR and CDR2 is FQNEAQ (reference sequence). The CDR3 bases are TGTGCCAGCAGCCCTGACCCCGGGATAGATACGCAGTATTTT. It yields the protein CASSPDPGIDTQYF.

V is TRBV28 and J is TRBJ2-7, with a possible D match to TRBD1 (5 bases). V was pared by 4 bases and J by 5 bases, with 12 bases between. The CDR3 covers 13 residues. Germline CDR1 is MDHEN and CDR2 is SYDVKM. CDR3 bases: TGTGCCAGCAGTTATATTCAGGGCGACGAGCAGTACTTC. Protein: CASSYIQGDEQYF.

Only one count was recorded for this clone. The chain carries TRBV28 and TRBJ2-7; perhaps TRBD1 as D (6 bases). The CDR3 consists of 14 residues. Looked up from germline, CDR1 is MDHEN and CDR2 is SYDVKM. Trimming left V 2 bases short and J 6 bases short, with 14 bases between. CDR3 loop: CASSLTGLSGEQYF. CDR3 nucleotide sequence: TGTGCCAGCAGTTTAACAGGGTTATCGGGCGAGCAGTACTTC.

A word on this clone: At the DNA level, this CDR3 is encoded by other sequences in the same sample as well. V is TRBV11-3 and J is TRBJ2-2; no definite D call. CDR3 length: 14 residues. The germline V gene has CDR1 SGHNT and CDR2 YENEEA. Trimming removed 1 base at V and 6 bases at J, with 9 bases between. The CDR3: CASSLGGLAGELFF. The CDR3 DNA follows: TGTGCCAGCAGCTTAGGAGGCCTAGCCGGGGAGCTGTTTTTT.

The genes are TRBV9 and TRBJ2-5, with unresolved D. Trimming took off 0 bases at V and 3 bases at J, with 9 bases between the two ends. Germline-derived CDR1 and CDR2 are SGDLS and YYNGEE. CDR3 length: 14 amino acids. Written as DNA, the CDR3 is TGTGCCAGCAGCGTAGGTCACTACGAAGAGACCCAGTACTTC. This codes for CASSVGHYEETQYF. The variable domain in full, completed from reference TRBV9 and TRBJ2-5, reads DSGVTQTPKHLITATGQRVTLRCSPRSGDLSVYWYQQSLDQGLQFLIQYYNGEERAKGNILERFSAQQFPDLHSELNLSSLELGDSALYFCASSVGHYEETQYFGPGTRLLVL.